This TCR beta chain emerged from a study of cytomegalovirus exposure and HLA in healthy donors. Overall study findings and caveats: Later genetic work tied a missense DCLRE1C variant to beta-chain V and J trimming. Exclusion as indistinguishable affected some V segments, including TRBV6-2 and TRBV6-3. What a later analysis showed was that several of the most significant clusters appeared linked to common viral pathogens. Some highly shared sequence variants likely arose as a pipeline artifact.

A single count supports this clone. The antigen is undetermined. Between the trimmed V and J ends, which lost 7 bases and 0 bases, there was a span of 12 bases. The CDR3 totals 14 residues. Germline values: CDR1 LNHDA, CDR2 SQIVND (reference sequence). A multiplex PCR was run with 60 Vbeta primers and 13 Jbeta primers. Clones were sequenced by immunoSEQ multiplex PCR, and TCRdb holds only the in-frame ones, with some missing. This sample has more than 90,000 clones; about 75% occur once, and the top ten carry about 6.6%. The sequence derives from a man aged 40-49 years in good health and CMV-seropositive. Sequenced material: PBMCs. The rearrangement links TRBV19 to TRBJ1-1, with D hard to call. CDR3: CASILPGMNTEAFF. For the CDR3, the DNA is TGTGCCAGTATCCTCCCGGGGATGAACACTGAAGCTTTCTTT.